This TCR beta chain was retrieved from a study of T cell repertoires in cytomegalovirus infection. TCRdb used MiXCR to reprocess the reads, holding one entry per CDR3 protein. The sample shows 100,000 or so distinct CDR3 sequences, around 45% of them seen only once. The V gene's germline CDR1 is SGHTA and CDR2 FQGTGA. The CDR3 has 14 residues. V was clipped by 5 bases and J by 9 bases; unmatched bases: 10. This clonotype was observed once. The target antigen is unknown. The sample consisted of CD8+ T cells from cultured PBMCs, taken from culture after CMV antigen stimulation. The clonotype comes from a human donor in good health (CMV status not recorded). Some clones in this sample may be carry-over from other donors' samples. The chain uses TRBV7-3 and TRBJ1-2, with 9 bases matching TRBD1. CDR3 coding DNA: TGTGCCAGCAGCACCCGGGACAGGGAGGAAAGCTACACCTTC. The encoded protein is CASSTRDREESYTF.